This T cell receptor (beta chain) was captured in a study of blood T cell repertoires in COVID-19. Study as a whole: Sites across the United States, Italy and Spain contributed samples from acute and convalescent COVID-19. T cells, B-cell-depleted T cells, or PBMCs provided the cDNA or gDNA that served as material.

Study processing details: The authors estimated nucleated cell counts from reference gene primer amplification. Profiling relied on immunoSEQ multiplex PCR, and the TCRdb table lists in-frame clones only, not all of them. V and J calls and clone size come straight from that table; D and trimming were deduced from the DNA. The top ten hold about 9.4% of the sample, which has a few hundred thousand clones, about 82% seen once. V dropped 9 bases and J dropped 6 bases, with 14 bases sitting between them. The CDR3 has 13 residues. Germline CDR1 KGHDR, CDR2 SFDVKD. The material sequenced was peripheral blood. This receptor was obtained from an elderly woman with acute or convalescent COVID-19. The chain is built from TRBV24-1 and TRBJ1-5; D call uncertain. Here the CDR3 reads CATHRGRGQPQHF. The CDR3 coding sequence is TGTGCCACCCACCGAGGGCGCGGTCAGCCCCAGCATTTT.